The rows below give T cell receptor beta chains drawn from one sample of a study of blood T cells in healthy people across ages. TCRdb used MiXCR to reprocess the 5' RACE reads, holding one entry per CDR3 protein. The sample holds under 1,000,000 distinct CDR3 sequences, 35% to 40% seen once. The sample consisted of blood. The receptors come from a man aged 18 to 30 in good health. The CDR3 runs from the conserved cysteine through the conserved F or W. The D gene is left open where the match is weak. Expanded clones get a size class; other rows say once, few or many, or leave the size out.

J gene | D gene | clone size | V gene | CDR3 protein | CDR3 DNA
TRBJ2-1 | TRBD2 | - | TRBV12-3/TRBV12-4 | CASSLASLAGANHNEQFF | TGTGCCAGCAGTTTAGCGAGTCTAGCGGGGGCCAATCACAATGAGCAGTTCTTC
TRBJ1-2 | TRBD1 | - | TRBV9 | CASSVGDRMTYGYTF | TGTGCCAGCAGCGTAGGGGACAGGATGACTTATGGCTACACCTTC
TRBJ1-5 | TRBD1 | - | TRBV29-1 | CSVDPGQGLHHNQPQHF | TGCAGCGTAGATCCGGGACAGGGTCTCCACCACAATCAGCCCCAGCATTTT
TRBJ2-2 | - | - | TRBV5-1 | CASKPISSDTGELFF | TGCGCCAGCAAACCTATATCTTCGGACACCGGGGAGCTGTTTTTT
TRBJ2-5 | TRBD2 | - | TRBV7-8 | CASSPLGGASQETQYF | TGTGCCAGCAGCCCACTGGGAGGGGCGAGCCAAGAGACCCAGTACTTC
TRBJ2-6 | TRBD1 | - | TRBV13 | CASSLRGQFFSGANVLTF | TGTGCCAGCAGCTTAAGGGGACAGTTTTTCTCTGGGGCCAACGTCCTGACTTTC
TRBJ1-1 | - | - | TRBV7-9 | CASSLAQGRVTEAFF | TGTGCCAGCAGCTTAGCGCAGGGGCGAGTCACTGAAGCTTTCTTT
TRBJ2-3 | - | many | TRBV20-1 | CSAREVDTQYF | TGCAGTGCCAGAGAAGTGGATACGCAGTATTTT
TRBJ2-2 | - | - | TRBV20-1 | CSARPGKLATGELFF | TGCAGTGCTAGGCCCGGCAAGTTGGCCACCGGGGAGCTGTTTTTT
TRBJ2-7 | TRBD1 | many | TRBV4-3 | CASTSTGTGIPYEQYF | TGCGCCAGCACTAGCACCGGGACAGGGATCCCCTACGAGCAGTACTTC
TRBJ2-1 | - | - | TRBV6-6 | CASSPMAGVNEQFF | TGTGCCAGCAGTCCTATGGCAGGGGTAAATGAGCAGTTCTTC
TRBJ2-1 | - | - | TRBV6-2/TRBV6-3 | CASSKGYPSSGHNEQFF | TGTGCCAGCAGCAAGGGGTATCCCTCGTCTGGACACAATGAGCAGTTCTTC
TRBJ1-2 | - | - | TRBV2 | CASSWTSYGYTF | TGTGCCAGCAGCTGGACATCGTATGGCTACACCTTC
TRBJ2-2 | - | - | TRBV6-2/TRBV6-3 | CASSYGADTGELFF | TGTGCCAGCAGTTACGGGGCGGACACCGGGGAGCTGTTTTTT
TRBJ1-4 | - | - | TRBV7-9 | CASSLKGGDEKLFF | TGTGCCAGCAGCTTAAAAGGGGGAGATGAAAAACTGTTTTTT
TRBJ1-1 | - | - | TRBV5-1 | CASSAATENTEAFF | TGCGCCAGCAGCGCCGCGACAGAGAACACTGAAGCTTTCTTT
TRBJ2-5 | - | - | TRBV7-2 | CASSLEPWGGAYRETQYF | TGTGCCAGCAGCTTAGAACCCTGGGGGGGCGCCTATCGAGAGACCCAGTACTTC
TRBJ2-5 | - | - | TRBV25-1 | CASSNSGPYNEQYF | TGTGCCAGCTCTAATTCAGGCCCTTACAATGAGCAGTACTTC
TRBJ1-4 | - | few | TRBV29-1 | CSVEQNRNEKLFF | TGCAGCGTTGAACAGAACCGTAATGAAAAACTGTTTTTT
TRBJ2-5 | - | - | TRBV6-2/TRBV6-3 | CASSYLRAAETQYF | TGTGCCAGCAGTTACCTAAGAGCAGCAGAGACCCAGTACTTC
TRBJ1-1 | - | - | TRBV6-2/TRBV6-3 | CASSQEVRHTEAFF | TGTGCCAGCAGTCAGGAGGTCAGACACACTGAAGCTTTCTTT
TRBJ2-3 | - | few | TRBV29-1 | CSAENRAGVAQYF | TGCAGCGCCGAGAACAGGGCAGGCGTTGCGCAGTATTTT
TRBJ2-3 | TRBD1 | few | TRBV7-9 | CASSSGQGETDTQYF | TGTGCCAGCAGTTCCGGACAGGGGGAGACAGATACGCAGTATTTT
TRBJ2-6 | TRBD1 | few | TRBV7-2 | CASSLTGGAFITSGANVLTF | TGTGCCAGCAGCTTAACAGGGGGCGCCTTTATAACGTCTGGGGCCAACGTCCTGACTTTC
TRBJ1-5 | - | - | TRBV9 | CASSPTSNQPQHF | TGTGCCAGCAGCCCGACTAGCAATCAGCCCCAGCATTTT
TRBJ2-3 | TRBD2 | few | TRBV4-3 | CASSRDGSGGRNTQYF | TGCGCCAGCTCCCGGGATGGTAGCGGGGGACGCAATACGCAGTATTTT
TRBJ2-2 | - | - | TRBV24-1 | CATSTRRPTATGELFF | TGTGCCACCAGTACGAGGAGGCCGACCGCGACCGGGGAGCTGTTTTTT
TRBJ1-1 | - | few | TRBV6-1 | CAVGREAFF | TGTGCCGTGGGAAGGGAAGCTTTCTTT
TRBJ1-5 | TRBD1 | many | TRBV2 | CASRGTGAGQPQHF | TGTGCCAGCAGGGGGACAGGGGCGGGACAGCCCCAGCATTTT
TRBJ1-1 | TRBD1 | - | TRBV20-1 | CSAPKGGGGWDTEAFF | TGCAGTGCCCCGAAAGGAGGGGGCGGCTGGGATACTGAAGCTTTCTTT
TRBJ2-1 | - | few | TRBV3-1 | CASSQLRGANEQFF | TGTGCCAGCAGCCAACTTAGGGGGGCGAATGAGCAGTTCTTC
TRBJ2-5 | TRBD2 | - | TRBV20-1 | CSARDLGLAGVEQYF | TGCAGTGCTAGAGATTTAGGACTAGCGGGGGTTGAGCAGTACTTC
TRBJ2-3 | TRBD1 | - | TRBV15 | CATSSTPGQGQDTQYF | TGTGCCACCAGCAGTACACCGGGACAGGGCCAAGATACGCAGTATTTT
TRBJ2-1 | TRBD2 | many | TRBV6-5 | CASSLTSGTRIHNEQFF | TGTGCCAGCAGCCTTACTTCTGGGACTAGGATCCACAATGAGCAGTTCTTC
TRBJ2-4 | - | many | TRBV10-3 | CAISENQSGNIQYF | TGTGCCATCAGTGAGAACCAGTCGGGAAACATTCAGTACTTC
TRBJ2-1 | - | many | TRBV6-1 | CASSRLNEQFF | TGTGCCAGCAGCCGACTCAATGAGCAGTTCTTC
TRBJ2-3 | - | few | TRBV5-1 | CASSPRPITDTQYF | TGCGCCAGCAGCCCCCGCCCAATCACAGATACGCAGTATTTT
TRBJ2-3 | - | - | TRBV12-3/TRBV12-4 | CASGLRDGSTDTQYF | TGTGCCAGCGGTTTACGGGACGGATCCACAGATACGCAGTATTTT
TRBJ2-1 | - | few | TRBV28 | CASLPSGTYNEQFF | TGTGCCAGCCTCCCTTCGGGGACCTACAATGAGCAGTTCTTC
TRBJ2-1 | - | - | TRBV12-3/TRBV12-4 | CASSLGGGAEDNEQFF | TGTGCCAGCAGTTTAGGGGGGGGGGCTGAAGACAATGAGCAGTTCTTC
TRBJ1-2 | - | many | TRBV7-2 | CASSLNRPAYGYTF | TGTGCCAGCAGCTTAAATAGGCCGGCCTATGGCTACACCTTC
TRBJ2-3 | - | - | TRBV27 | CAIPVGRCTDTQYF | TGTGCCATCCCAGTAGGACGCTGCACAGATACGCAGTATTTT
TRBJ2-3 | - | few | TRBV12-5 | CASGLVLSPTAAGVDTQYF | TGTGCTAGTGGTTTGGTACTATCCCCGACAGCTGCGGGTGTGGATACGCAGTATTTT
TRBJ1-2 | TRBD1 | few | TRBV13 | CASSYYYRGFRGYTF | TGTGCCAGCAGCTACTACTACAGGGGTTTTCGTGGCTACACCTTC
TRBJ1-4 | - | once | TRBV25-1 | CASSDQRRINEKLFF | TGTGCCAGCAGTGATCAACGACGGATTAATGAAAAACTGTTTTTT
TRBJ2-5 | - | - | TRBV25-1 | CASSGLQTTRAETQYF | TGTGCCAGCAGTGGACTACAGACGACCCGGGCGGAGACCCAGTACTTC
TRBJ1-1 | - | - | TRBV29-1 | CSVVRGLGGTEAFF | TGCAGCGTTGTTAGGGGCCTAGGGGGCACTGAAGCTTTCTTT
TRBJ2-7 | - | few | TRBV6-2/TRBV6-3 | CASSPLRGDRNYEQYF | TGTGCCAGCAGTCCCCTTAGAGGGGATAGGAACTACGAGCAGTACTTC
TRBJ1-1 | - | - | TRBV20-1 | CSARPSDRMNTEAFF | TGCAGTGCTAGACCAAGCGACAGAATGAACACTGAAGCTTTCTTT
TRBJ2-1 | - | many | TRBV4-3 | CASSRDPPGTHNEQFF | TGCGCCAGCAGCCGGGACCCACCAGGGACACACAATGAGCAGTTCTTC
TRBJ2-7 | - | - | TRBV18 | CASSRRTESYEQYF | TGTGCCAGCTCACGCCGGACAGAGTCCTACGAGCAGTACTTC
TRBJ2-1 | TRBD2 | - | TRBV5-1 | CASRPLGSSGGYEQFF | TGCGCCAGCCGACCCCTTGGCTCTAGCGGGGGCTATGAGCAGTTCTTC
TRBJ2-5 | TRBD2 | - | TRBV28 | CASSPTGLAGLATQYF | TGTGCCAGCAGTCCTACGGGACTAGCGGGGCTAGCGACCCAGTACTTC
TRBJ2-1 | TRBD2 | - | TRBV29-1 | CSVATSGEQFF | TGCAGCGTTGCGACTAGCGGCGAGCAGTTCTTC
TRBJ1-1 | TRBD1 | - | TRBV7-2 | CASSTDRGRVKTEAFF | TGTGCCAGCAGCACGGACAGGGGGCGCGTGAAAACTGAAGCTTTCTTT
TRBJ2-7 | TRBD2 | - | TRBV7-8 | CASSVTSGGPLRQYF | TGTGCCAGCAGCGTAACTAGCGGGGGGCCCTTGCGGCAGTACTTC
TRBJ2-7 | - | - | TRBV27 | CASSTHNRRYEQYF | TGTGCCAGCAGCACCCACAACCGGCGCTACGAGCAGTACTTC
TRBJ2-1 | TRBD2 | - | TRBV7-9 | CASSGSGGYNEQFF | TGTGCCAGCAGCGGATCGGGAGGGTACAATGAGCAGTTCTTC
TRBJ1-6 | - | - | TRBV7-9 | CASSPSGGSYNSPLHF | TGTGCCAGCAGCCCGTCGGGGGGGTCCTATAATTCACCCCTCCACTTT